Sequencing of this T cell receptor (beta chain) was carried out in a study of T cell responses to AZD1222 COVID-19 vaccine. Study results and caveats: Samples come after the peak T cell response, not at day 14. Mostly white British, mostly female donors; authors suggested clonal diversity may be underestimated.

On this clone: Its target is not known.

The germline V and J ends were trimmed by 4 bases and 0 bases, with 14 bases remaining between them. The CDR3 covers 17 residues. CDR1 is SGHRS, CDR2 YFSETQ, per germline. Some second doses came at about 4 weeks and others at about 12 weeks; these were pooled. Repertoires were generated with immunoSEQ multiplex PCR, while TCRdb's copy carries only in-frame clones and drops some. The profile shows nearly 35,000 clones, more than 75% of them singletons. J is TRBJ1-6 and V is TRBV5-1; maybe TRBD1 (6 bases). The input for sequencing was peripheral blood, taken 28 days after the second AZD1222 dose. This receptor was taken from an adult who received the AZD1222 COVID-19 vaccine. The CDR3: CASSESQGSSYNSPLHF. The CDR3 region has the DNA TGCGCCAGCAGCGAATCCCAGGGGAGCTCCTATAATTCACCCCTCCACTTT.